These 15 T cell receptor beta chains were all obtained from the same sample, sequenced in a study of somatic mutations in cytotoxic T cells in rheumatoid arthritis. Data came from immunoSEQ multiplex PCR; TCRdb stores just in-frame clones and leaves some out. The sample includes around 15,000 clones, about 80% seen only once; the top ten take 29%. Sequencing was performed on CD8+ T cells sorted from blood. These receptor sequences come from an adult with rheumatoid arthritis.

The J gene is TRBJ2-1, the V gene TRBV2; 8 bases fit TRBD2. Germline CDR1 SNHLY, CDR2 FYNNEI. The CDR3 sequence is 19 residues long. The ends lost 2 bases at V and 4 bases at J; junction bases unmatched: 16. This CDR3 reads CASSESWTPTSGGYNEQFF. The CDR3 DNA sequence: TGTGCCAGCAGTGAAAGTTGGACACCAACTAGCGGAGGATACAATGAGCAGTTCTTC. The full variable domain, completed using reference TRBV2 and TRBJ2-1, is EPEVTQTPSHQVTQMGQEVILRCVPISNHLYFYWYRQILGQKVEFLVSFYNNEISEKSEIFDDQFSVERPDGSNFTLKIRSTKLEDSAMYFCASSESWTPTSGGYNEQFFGPGTRLTVL.

The rearrangement uses TRBV2 and TRBJ1-4; maybe TRBD1 (6 bases). With 8 bases removed from V and 8 bases from J, the gap between germline ends came to 12 bases. The CDR3 consists of 12 residues. Germline CDR1 SNHLY, CDR2 FYNNEI. In DNA form, the CDR3 reads TGTGCCAGCCTCGGGGGGCGGGAAAAACTGTTTTTT. It codes for CASLGGREKLFF.

The rearrangement links TRBV13 to TRBJ1-1; TRBD1 might be the D (5 bases). The V end lost 5 bases, the J end lost 1 base, and 17 bases lay between the germline ends. CDR3 size: 16 residues. CDR1 is PRHDT, CDR2 FYEKMQ, per germline (reference sequence). CDR3 amino acids: CASSRPRGDGNTEAFF. Written as DNA, the CDR3 is TGTGCCAGCAGCCGGCCGCGAGGGGATGGGAACACTGAAGCTTTCTTT.

V usage is TRBV18 and J usage is TRBJ2-1; D is possibly TRBD1 (6 bases). CDR1 and CDR2 from the germline V gene are KGHSH and LQKENI. V shed 3 bases and J shed 4 bases, with 19 bases lying between them. The CDR3 is 17 residues long. The CDR3 bases are TGTGCCAGCTCACCTATCCGCGCACAGGGACATTACAATGAGCAGTTCTTC. This translates into CASSPIRAQGHYNEQFF.

The chain links TRBV4-1 to TRBJ1-5, with 9 bases matching TRBD1. Germline CDR1 and CDR2: MGHRA and YSYEKL. This CDR3 has 19 amino acids. V shed 0 bases and J 2 bases; nucleotides not matched to a gene: 11. This chain's CDR3 is CASSQDLFEQGAGNQPQHF. CDR3 DNA: TGCGCCAGCAGCCAAGATCTGTTTGAACAGGGGGCCGGCAATCAGCCCCAGCATTTT.

This chain uses TRBV19 with TRBJ1-2, with D unresolved. Germline-derived CDR1 and CDR2 are LNHDA and SQIVND (reference sequence). This CDR3 contains 19 residues. V was shortened by 6 bases and J by 4 bases, with 30 bases between the two germline ends. CDR3 loop: CASSPMGGFGPLASYGYTF. The DNA for the CDR3 is TGTGCCAGTAGCCCCATGGGTGGGTTTGGACCTCTGGCCAGCTATGGCTACACCTTC.

The rearrangement joins TRBV28 to TRBJ1-1; D might be TRBD1 (5 bases). Trimming took 10 bases from V and 1 from J, leaving 13 bases between them. Looked up from germline, CDR1 is MDHEN and CDR2 is SYDVKM. The CDR3 contains 13 residues. CDR3 coding DNA: TGTGCCACTACATGGGGGACGAACACTGAAGCTTTCTTT. Protein: CATTWGTNTEAFF.

The rearrangement uses TRBV10-3 and TRBJ2-3; tentatively, D is TRBD1 (5 bases). The CDR3 extends over 14 amino acids. V gave up 0 bases and J gave up 6 bases, with 10 bases separating them. The V gene's germline CDR1 is ENHRY and CDR2 SYGVKD. Here the CDR3 reads CAISESSGLDTQYF. The CDR3 DNA is TGTGCCATCAGTGAGTCCTCAGGGCTGGATACGCAGTATTTT.

This clone was detected only a few times. The chain couples TRBV9 to TRBJ2-7; 7 bases match TRBD1. The CDR3 consists of 13 residues. Germline V CDR1 and CDR2: SGDLS, YYNGEE. Trimming cost V 3 bases and J 3 bases; bases outside gene matches: 3. The CDR3, as DNA: TGTGCCAGCAGCGGCCGGGACAGCTACGAGCAGTACTTC. Translation gives CASSGRDSYEQYF.

The CDR3 DNA sequence: TGTGCCACCAGCTTGCTGGGACACATCTATGGCTACACCTTC. Protein product: CATSLLGHIYGYTF. This chain uses TRBV15 with TRBJ1-2; tentatively, D is TRBD1 (6 bases). The CDR3 length is 14 residues. Trimming pared 5 bases from V and 4 bases from J, leaving 14 bases between. CDR1 and CDR2 (germline): LNHNV, YYDKDF (reference sequence).

This sequence joins TRBV7-2 and TRBJ2-3, with 15 bases matching TRBD2. The germline CDR1 and CDR2 sequences are SGHTA and FQGNSA. Trimming at V came to 6 bases and at J to 4 bases, leaving 2 bases not matched to a gene. The CDR3 length is 15 residues. CDR3 DNA: TGTGCCAGCAGTCGGACTAGCGGGGGGGCAGATACGCAGTATTTT. Translating gives CASSRTSGGADTQYF.

This chain links TRBV11-2 with TRBJ2-3; 10 nucleotides line up with TRBD2. The CDR3 loop spans 15 amino acids. The V and J ends lost 4 bases and 8 bases, in that order; junction bases with no gene match: 9. Germline V gene data show CDR1 as SGHAT and CDR2 as FQNNGV. The CDR3 region is CASSWTSGLSGTQYF. As DNA, the CDR3 is TGTGCCAGCAGCTGGACTAGCGGCCTTTCGGGTACGCAGTATTTT.

The chain joins TRBV19 to TRBJ1-4, with D perhaps matching TRBD1 (5 bases). Germline assignment: CDR1 LNHDA and CDR2 SQIVND (reference sequence). V was cut by 3 bases and J by 5 bases, with 13 bases left in between. This CDR3 spans 15 amino acids. Here the CDR3 DNA reads TGTGCCAGTAGTATTCCCAGGGATTGGAATGAAAAACTGTTTTTT. It is translated as CASSIPRDWNEKLFF.

This clone was counted a single time. This chain connects TRBV21-1 to TRBJ2-1; TRBD2, the D gene given by the table, was not confirmed from the DNA. TRBV21-1 is tagged as a pseudogene. This CDR3 spans 16 amino acids. The CDR3 nucleotides are TGTGCCAGCAGCAAAAAATTACTAGGTGCGTACAATGAGCAGTTCTTC. Its translation is CASSKKLLGAYNEQFF.

The V gene is TRBV6-1, the J gene TRBJ1-5, with D unresolved. The length of the CDR3 is 16 residues. Germline assignment: CDR1 MNHNS and CDR2 SASEGT. V lost 1 base and J lost 0, with 10 bases in between. CDR3 residues: CASSEGFYYSNQPQHF. CDR3 sequence (DNA): TGTGCCAGCAGTGAAGGGTTCTATTATAGCAATCAGCCCCAGCATTTT.